This T cell receptor beta chain derives from a study of T cell repertoires in cytomegalovirus infection. In the study overall: Matching HLA type and CMV infection were both indicated by public TCR beta signatures. Whole-study findings and limits: Cumulative public TCR beta family frequency identified carriers of CMV plus the relevant HLA.

TCRdb analysed the reads with MiXCR anew, one entry per CDR3 protein. The sample gives 300,000 to 400,000 distinct CDR3 sequences, 25% to 30% of which show up once; around 20% is in the top ten. As to this clonotype: Its antigen is not known.

The ends lost 6 bases at V and 6 bases at J; junction bases unmatched: 5. Per the germline V gene, CDR1 is MDHEN and CDR2 is SYDVKM. This CDR3 region has 12 residues. The sequence was collected from a human donor in good health (CMV status not recorded). Some clones in this sample may be carry-over from other donors' samples. This rearrangement joins TRBV28 to TRBJ2-7; 7 bases are a match to TRBD1. The specimen comprised cultured PBMCs, sampled from culture after CMV antigen stimulation. The CDR3 nucleotides are TGTGCCAGCAGATGGGACAGCACCGAGCAGTACTTC. Its translation is CASRWDSTEQYF.